These 26 T cell receptor beta chains share one sample of origin, sequenced in a study of blood T cells in healthy people across ages (dated by TCRdb to 2013 to 2016). Libraries came from 5' RACE. Reads for this sample came from an Illumina HiSeq 2500. A second roughly 7 to 11 cycle PCR used a sample-barcoded 5' primer and a J-beta primer mix. The public reads were reanalyzed by TCRdb: fastp trimming at Q25, MiXCR alignment, in-frame beta chains only. Records with the same CDR3 protein are collapsed into one entry carrying the most frequent genes and DNA. The sample contains 850,000 to 950,000 distinct CDR3 sequences, about 30% of them found a single time. In total, the top ten clones hold 15% to 20% of the sample. The sequenced sample consisted of blood. Receptors were obtained from a woman of 80 years or more in good health.

This clonotype occurred many times. DNA for the CDR3: TGCGCCAGCAGCCAAGATAAGACTAACTATGGCTACACCTTC. Translated, it gives CASSQDKTNYGYTF. The chain joins TRBV4-3 to TRBJ1-2; no reliable D call. The germline V gene encodes CDR1 LGHNA and CDR2 YSLEER. The CDR3 length is 14 residues. Trimming left V 0 bases short and J 0 bases short, with 5 bases between.

This clonotype was seen a handful of times. A single base separates this from a much larger clone, so it may be a read error. This chain links TRBV7-2 with TRBJ2-1; 9 bases are shared with TRBD2. Trimming cost V 4 bases and J 0 bases; bases outside gene matches: 16. The germline gives CDR1 SGHTA, CDR2 FQGNSA. The CDR3 is 20 amino acids. The CDR3, as DNA: TGTACCAGCAGCTCCGCCTCAGCGGGGGGTCCCAAGAGCTCCTACAATGAGCAGTTCTTC. It codes for CTSSSASAGGPKSSYNEQFF. Full variable domain (remainder filled in from reference TRBV7-2 and TRBJ2-1): GAGVSQSPSNKVTEKGKDVELRCDPISGHTALYWYRQSLGQGLEFLIYFQGNSAPDKSGLPSDRFSAERTGGSVSTLTIQRTQQEDSAVYLCTSSSASAGGPKSSYNEQFFGPGTRLTVL.

This clonotype was counted a few times. The chain joins TRBV3-1 to TRBJ2-1, with 8 bases lining up with TRBD2. V lost 2 bases, J lost 2 bases, and 2 bases stayed unmatched. This CDR3 has 15 amino acids. Germline assignment: CDR1 LGHDT and CDR2 YNNKEL (reference sequence). CDR3 amino acids: CASSQTSGTYNEQFF. The CDR3 DNA follows: TGTGCCAGCAGCCAAACTAGCGGAACCTACAATGAGCAGTTCTTC.

In this sample, this clonotype turned up a few times. One end of the junction does not line up with germline, which may come from a read error. This chain joins TRBV7-2 and TRBJ1-4; D possibly corresponds to TRBD1 (5 bases). The germline V gene encodes CDR1 SGHTA and CDR2 FQGNSA. The CDR3 contains 15 residues. The CDR3 DNA reads TGTGCCAACAGCTTAGCGGCAGGGACTAATGAAAAACTGTTTTTT. Translated: CANSLAAGTNEKLFF. The variable domain in full, completed from reference TRBV7-2 and TRBJ1-4, reads GAGVSQSPSNKVTEKGKDVELRCDPISGHTALYWYRQSLGQGLEFLIYFQGNSAPDKSGLPSDRFSAERTGGSVSTLTIQRTQQEDSAVYLCANSLAAGTNEKLFFGSGTQLSVL.

This clonotype came up many times. The chain links TRBV7-9 to TRBJ2-1; 12 nucleotides align to TRBD2. The CDR3 contains 16 residues. Germline assignment: CDR1 SEHNR and CDR2 FQNEAQ (reference sequence). The V gene end was trimmed by 10 bases and the J gene end by 9 bases; junction bases not matched to a gene: 16. The CDR3 loop is CAIKGLAGPGGTEQFF. CDR3 bases: TGTGCCATTAAGGGACTAGCGGGCCCCGGGGGTACTGAGCAGTTCTTC.

The V gene is TRBV11-2, the J gene TRBJ2-1; 11 bases are shared with TRBD2. The V segment lost 6 bases and the J segment 5 bases; nucleotides outside the gene matches: 12. Germline assignment: CDR1 SGHAT and CDR2 FQNNGV. This CDR3 is 17 amino acids long. CDR3 region: CASSLRGSGRGNNEQFF. Written as DNA, the CDR3 is TGTGCCAGCAGTCTCCGTGGTAGCGGGAGGGGAAACAATGAGCAGTTCTTC.

At least ten counts were recorded for this clonotype. The V and J genes are TRBV5-5 and TRBJ2-1; no firm D call. Trimming stripped 0 bases from V and 9 bases from J, with 13 bases between. The CDR3 is 14 residues long. CDR1 is SGHKS and CDR2 is YYEKEE in the germline V gene (reference sequence). The CDR3 bases are TGTGCCAGCAGCTTGGCGGCAGCCGGTGGTGAGCAGTTCTTC. Its translation: CASSLAAAGGEQFF.

The table lists this clonotype with many counts. The J gene is TRBJ1-2, the V gene TRBV5-6; D not certain. CDR1 and CDR2 from the germline V gene are SGHDT and YYEEEE. The CDR3 is 15 amino acids. Trimming removed 2 bases at V and 2 bases at J, with 13 bases between. The CDR3, as DNA: TGTGCCAGCAGCTTAGTCTCGGCGAAGAACTATGGCTACACCTTC. This sequence encodes CASSLVSAKNYGYTF.

This clonotype was observed many times. The chain couples TRBV4-3 to TRBJ2-7; D is unclear. The CDR3 runs to 14 residues. Germline CDR1 and CDR2: LGHNA and YSLEER. Between the trimmed V and J ends, which lost 3 bases and 0 bases, there was a span of 9 bases. The CDR3 here is CASSQGAISYEQYF. The CDR3 DNA reads TGCGCCAGCAGCCAGGGTGCGATCTCCTACGAGCAGTACTTC.

This chain links TRBV18 with TRBJ2-5; no reliable D call. V was pared by 0 bases and J by 7 bases, with 6 bases between. CDR3 length: 12 residues. Per germline, CDR1 KGHSH and CDR2 LQKENI. Here the CDR3 reads CASSPPTGTQYF. The CDR3 DNA follows: TGTGCCAGCTCACCACCGACCGGGACCCAGTACTTC. Full variable domain (outside the CDR3, taken from reference TRBV18 and TRBJ2-5): NAGVMQNPRHLVRRRGQEARLRCSPMKGHSHVYWYRQLPEEGLKFMVYLQKENIIDESGMPKERFSAEFPKEGPSILRIQQVVRGDSAAYFCASSPPTGTQYFGPGTRLLVL.

This chain uses TRBV11-1 with TRBJ1-4; D is perhaps TRBD1 (6 bases). The germline V gene encodes CDR1 SGHAT and CDR2 FQDESV (reference sequence). The CDR3 contains 12 residues. Trimming shortened V by 0 bases and J by 11 bases, and 7 bases separated the two germline ends. CDR3 sequence: CASSLAQGKLFF. The CDR3 region has the DNA TGTGCCAGCAGCTTAGCGCAGGGGAAACTGTTTTTT.

The chain is built from TRBV7-2 and TRBJ1-6, with D tentatively TRBD1 (6 bases). Trimming left V 5 bases short and J 1 base short, with 12 bases between. CDR3 length: 16 residues. CDR1 SGHTA and CDR2 FQGNSA come from the germline V gene. The CDR3 region is CASSPRTASYNSPLHF. CDR3 sequence (DNA): TGTGCCAGCAGCCCCCGGACAGCATCCTATAATTCACCCCTCCACTTT.

Only a few counts were recorded for this clonotype. This chain uses TRBV6-2 or TRBV6-3 with TRBJ1-2; a weak D match, TRBD1 (5 bases). V lost 6 bases and J lost 5, with 19 bases in between. The germline V gene encodes CDR1 MNHEY and CDR2 SVGEGT. CDR3 size: 15 residues. The CDR3, as DNA: TGTGCCAGCAGCGACCGGGACGTTCTTCTTTATGGCTACACCTTC. Translating gives CASSDRDVLLYGYTF.

The rearrangement joins TRBV18 to TRBJ1-4, with D perhaps TRBD1 (6 bases). The CDR3 length is 15 residues. Germline V gene lookup returns CDR1 KGHSH and CDR2 LQKENI. Trimming cost V 4 bases and J 4 bases, with 13 bases left between them. The CDR3 spells CASSLDQGNNEKLFF. CDR3 DNA sequence: TGTGCCAGCTCACTGGACCAGGGGAATAATGAAAAACTGTTTTTT.

This clonotype was counted many times. The chain employs TRBV6-1 and TRBJ2-6, with 10 bases lining up with TRBD1. The junction had 5 bases not matched to a gene; V was cut back by 6 bases and J by 3 bases. The CDR3 totals 16 residues. Germline V gene sequence: CDR1 MNHNS, CDR2 SASEGT. The CDR3 DNA reads as TGTGCCAGCAGCCCCGGGACAGGGGTTGGGGCCAACGTCCTGACTTTC. Amino acids: CASSPGTGVGANVLTF.

The gene calls are TRBV12-3 or TRBV12-4 and TRBJ1-1; D is possibly TRBD1 (5 bases). Between the trimmed V and J ends, which lost 3 bases and 3 bases, there was a span of 20 bases. The CDR3 runs to 17 residues. This chain's CDR3 is CASSLITSSGKDTEAFF. The CDR3, as DNA: TGTGCCAGCAGTTTGATTACCTCGTCAGGGAAAGACACTGAAGCTTTCTTT.

Concerning this clonotype: Just one base apart from a much larger clone, this may be a read error. The chain couples TRBV5-1 to TRBJ2-7; possibly TRBD1 for D (5 bases). From germline, CDR1 is SGHRS and CDR2 YFSETQ. This CDR3 comprises 15 residues. This CDR3 reads CVSSLGTGTLYEQYF. The CDR3 nucleotides read TGCGTCAGCAGCTTGGGTACAGGTACCCTCTACGAGCAGTACTTC.

The chain is built from TRBV20-1 and TRBJ1-2; possible D gene TRBD1, 6 bases. The V end lost 6 bases, the J end lost 5 bases, and 10 bases lay between the germline ends. Germline CDR1 DFQATT, CDR2 SNEGSKA (reference sequence). The CDR3 is made up of 11 amino acids. The CDR3 region has the DNA TGCAGTGCCACGGGGGCGTATGGCTACACCTTC. Residues: CSATGAYGYTF.

This clonotype was seen repeatedly, ten times or more. Just one base apart from a much larger clone, this may be a read error. The chain recombines TRBV20-1 with TRBJ2-5, with 7 bases fitting TRBD2. Germline values: CDR1 DFQATT, CDR2 SNEGSKA (reference sequence). The V segment lost 1 base and the J segment 3 bases; nucleotides outside the gene matches: 5. This CDR3 contains 14 residues. In DNA form, the CDR3 reads TGCAGTGCTAGAGGGGGACTACAAAAAGAGACCCAGTACTTC. Protein: CSARGGLQKETQYF.

The rearrangement uses TRBV4-3 and TRBJ2-2, with D possibly being TRBD2 (6 bases). The CDR3 sequence is 14 residues long. The germline V gene encodes CDR1 LGHNA and CDR2 YSLEER. V lost 6 bases and J 5 bases, leaving 13 bases between the germline ends. For the CDR3, the DNA is TGCGCCAGCAGACGGGGACTGGGTACCGGGGAGCTGTTTTTT. Protein sequence: CASRRGLGTGELFF.

This clonotype was seen repeatedly, ten times or more. This chain uses TRBV29-1 with TRBJ2-5; TRBD2 aligns across 12 bases. Germline V gene data show CDR1 as SQVTM and CDR2 as ANQGSEA. The CDR3 covers 14 residues. J gave up 3 bases and V 6 bases, and 5 bases lay outside the gene matches. The CDR3: CSVYRTSGEETQYF. As DNA, the CDR3 is TGCAGCGTCTATCGGACTAGCGGGGAAGAGACCCAGTACTTC.

The sample holds many counts of this clonotype. This sequence joins TRBV7-2 and TRBJ1-6; D unresolved. CDR3 length equals 14 residues. Trimming removed 1 base from V and 10 bases from J, with 11 bases in between. Germline CDR1 is SGHTA and CDR2 is FQGNSA. The CDR3 spells CASSLDGSSSPLHF. The CDR3 DNA is TGTGCCAGCAGCTTAGATGGGTCTTCCTCACCCCTCCACTTT.

This clonotype was recorded many times. This CDR3 is CATSDFGTNYGYTF. The CDR3 region has the DNA TGTGCCACCAGTGATTTTGGCACTAACTATGGCTACACCTTC. The rearrangement joins TRBV24-1 to TRBJ1-2; D call uncertain. The V gene's germline CDR1 is KGHDR and CDR2 SFDVKD. This CDR3 contains 14 residues. The V and J ends lost 1 base and 0 bases respectively, with 5 bases between them.

This clonotype was seen a few times. This may be a read error, as it is one base from a much larger clone. The chain combines TRBV9 with TRBJ2-7; TRBD2 might be the D (5 bases). The CDR3 sequence is 15 residues long. Trimming left V 0 bases short and J 7 bases short, with 17 bases between. Germline-derived CDR1 and CDR2 are SGDLS and YYNGEE. The CDR3 region is CASSVALNSGDEQYF. CDR3 sequence (DNA): TGTGCCAGCAGCGTAGCTTTGAACAGCGGAGATGAGCAGTACTTC.

This clonotype was detected many times. The CDR3 loop reads CASSYQDRVNQPQHF. The CDR3 DNA is TGTGCCAGCAGTTACCAAGACAGGGTCAATCAGCCCCAGCATTTT. This rearrangement joins TRBV6-6 to TRBJ1-5; TRBD1 matches 7 bases. From germline, CDR1 is MNHNY and CDR2 SVGAGI (reference sequence). V shed 2 bases, J shed 3 bases, and the junction held 4 bases outside the gene matches. The length of the CDR3 is 15 residues.

The J gene is TRBJ2-7, the V gene TRBV20-1; maybe TRBD1 (6 bases). The germline V gene encodes CDR1 DFQATT and CDR2 SNEGSKA (reference sequence). This CDR3 has 15 residues. V lost 0 bases to trimming and J lost 9 bases, with 21 bases between them. CDR3 region: CSARDRDRPGAAQYF. The CDR3 coding sequence is TGCAGTGCTAGAGATCGTGACCGGCCAGGGGCAGCGCAGTACTTC.